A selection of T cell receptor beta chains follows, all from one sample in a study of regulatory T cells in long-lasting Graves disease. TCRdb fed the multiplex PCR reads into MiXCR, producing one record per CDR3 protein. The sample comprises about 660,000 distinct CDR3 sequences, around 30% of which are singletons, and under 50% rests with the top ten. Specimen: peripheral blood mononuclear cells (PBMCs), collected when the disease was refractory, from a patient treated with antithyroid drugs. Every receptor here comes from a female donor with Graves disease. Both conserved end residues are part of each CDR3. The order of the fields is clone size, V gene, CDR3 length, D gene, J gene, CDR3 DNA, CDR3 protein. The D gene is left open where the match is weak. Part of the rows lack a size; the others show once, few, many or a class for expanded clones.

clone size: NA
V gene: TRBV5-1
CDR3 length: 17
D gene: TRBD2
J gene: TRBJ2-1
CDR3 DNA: TGCGCCAGCAGCTTGGCCTTAGCGGGAGGGGTAGGCAATGAGCAGTTCTTC
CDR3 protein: CASSLALAGGVGNEQFF

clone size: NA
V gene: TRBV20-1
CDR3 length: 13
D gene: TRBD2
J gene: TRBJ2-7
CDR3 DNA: TGCAGTGCTAGTCAGCGGGAGGGGGGCGAGCAGTACTTC
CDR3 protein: CSASQREGGEQYF

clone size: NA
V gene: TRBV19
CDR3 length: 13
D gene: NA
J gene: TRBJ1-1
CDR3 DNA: TGTGCCAGTAGTATGGACGGCCTCACTGAAGCTTTCTTT
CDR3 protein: CASSMDGLTEAFF

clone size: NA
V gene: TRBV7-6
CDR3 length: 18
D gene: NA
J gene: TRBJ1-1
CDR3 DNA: TGTGCCAGCAGCTTAGCAGCAGGTCATTTCCAAGTGGTGACTGAAGCTTTCTTT
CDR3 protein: CASSLAAGHFQVVTEAFF

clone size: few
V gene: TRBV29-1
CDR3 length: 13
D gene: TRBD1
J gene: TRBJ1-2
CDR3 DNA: TGCAGCGCTGGGACAGGGATTAACTATGGCTACACCTTC
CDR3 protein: CSAGTGINYGYTF

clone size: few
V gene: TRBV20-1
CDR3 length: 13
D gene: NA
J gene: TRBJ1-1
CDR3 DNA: TGCAGTGGTGGGGCGGGGATGGGCACTGAAGCTTTCTTT
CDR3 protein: CSGGAGMGTEAFF

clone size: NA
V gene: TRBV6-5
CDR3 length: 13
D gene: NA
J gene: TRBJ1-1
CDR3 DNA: TGTGCCAGCAGTTCGCCTCGGAATCCTGAAGCTTTCTTT
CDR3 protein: CASSSPRNPEAFF

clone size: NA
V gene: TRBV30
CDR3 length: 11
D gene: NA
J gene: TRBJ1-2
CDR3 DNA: TGTGCCTGGAGATTGGTCAATGGCTACACCTTC
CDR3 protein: CAWRLVNGYTF

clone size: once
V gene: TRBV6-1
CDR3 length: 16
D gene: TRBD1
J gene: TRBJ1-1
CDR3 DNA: TGTGCCAGCAGCCGACTCCGGACAGGGCGTATCACTGAAGCTTTCTTT
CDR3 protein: CASSRLRTGRITEAFF

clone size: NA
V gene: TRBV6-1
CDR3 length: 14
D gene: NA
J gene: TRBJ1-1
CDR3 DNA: TGTGCCAGCAGTAGGGGAACAGGGCCGACTGAAGCTTTCTTT
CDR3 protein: CASSRGTGPTEAFF

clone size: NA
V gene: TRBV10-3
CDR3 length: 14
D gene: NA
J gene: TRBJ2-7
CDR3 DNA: TGTGCCATCAGTGAGCTTTCCACGAACTACGAGCAGTACTTC
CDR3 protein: CAISELSTNYEQYF

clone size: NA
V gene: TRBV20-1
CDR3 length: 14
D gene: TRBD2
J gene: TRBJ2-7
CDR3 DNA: TGCAGTGCTTCACGACTAGCGGGCTCCTACGAGCAGTACTTC
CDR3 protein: CSASRLAGSYEQYF

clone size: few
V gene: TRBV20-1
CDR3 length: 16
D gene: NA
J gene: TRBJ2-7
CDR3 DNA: TGCAGTGCTAGAGACCCGATCAACTTAGGGGTTGGGGAGCAGTACTTC
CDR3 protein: CSARDPINLGVGEQYF

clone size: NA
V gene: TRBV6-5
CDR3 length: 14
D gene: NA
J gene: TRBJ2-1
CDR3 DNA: TGTGCCAGCAGTTACTCGCTTAGTTCACTTGAGCAGTTCTTC
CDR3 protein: CASSYSLSSLEQFF

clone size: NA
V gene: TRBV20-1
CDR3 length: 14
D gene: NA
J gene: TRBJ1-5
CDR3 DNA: TGCAGTGCTCCCCGGGGGGGAAGCAATCAGCCCCAGCATTTT
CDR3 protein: CSAPRGGSNQPQHF

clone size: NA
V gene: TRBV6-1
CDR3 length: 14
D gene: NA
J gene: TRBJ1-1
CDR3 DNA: TGTGCCAGCAGCAAAGGTAGCGGGGGCACTGAAGCTTTCTTT
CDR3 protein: CASSKGSGGTEAFF

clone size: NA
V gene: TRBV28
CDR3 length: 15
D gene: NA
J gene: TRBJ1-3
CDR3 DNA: TGCGCCAGCAGTTTTGCACGGCTGTCTGGAAACACCATATATTTT
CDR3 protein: CASSFARLSGNTIYF

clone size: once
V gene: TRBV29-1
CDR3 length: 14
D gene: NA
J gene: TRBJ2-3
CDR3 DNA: TGCAGCGCCTTCTTGGGGTTACACACAGATACGCAGTATTTT
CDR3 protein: CSAFLGLHTDTQYF

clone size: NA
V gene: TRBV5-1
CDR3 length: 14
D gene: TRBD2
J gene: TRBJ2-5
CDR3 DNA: TGCGCCAGTCAGCTTCGTTCGGGGGGAGAGACCCAGTACTTC
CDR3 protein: CASQLRSGGETQYF

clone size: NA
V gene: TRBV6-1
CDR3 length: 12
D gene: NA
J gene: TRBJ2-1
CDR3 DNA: TGTGCCAGCAGTACCTGGGACAATGAGCAGTTCTTC
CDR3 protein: CASSTWDNEQFF

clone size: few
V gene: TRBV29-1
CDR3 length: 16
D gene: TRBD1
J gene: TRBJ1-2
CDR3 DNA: TGCAGCGTTGCCGACAGGGGGGAAAGACAAAACTATGGCTACACCTTC
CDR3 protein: CSVADRGERQNYGYTF

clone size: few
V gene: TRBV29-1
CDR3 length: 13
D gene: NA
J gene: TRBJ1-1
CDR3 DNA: TGCAGCGTTGATCTGGGTTGGAAGACTGAAGCTTTCTTT
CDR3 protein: CSVDLGWKTEAFF

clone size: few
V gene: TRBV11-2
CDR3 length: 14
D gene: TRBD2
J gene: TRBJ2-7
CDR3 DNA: TGTGCCAGCAGCTTAGATAGGGGAGGGGACGAGCAGTACTTC
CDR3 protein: CASSLDRGGDEQYF

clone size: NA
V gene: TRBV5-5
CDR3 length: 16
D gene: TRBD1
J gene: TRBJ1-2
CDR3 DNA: TGTGCCAGCAGCCAGCGCACAGGGGGTAGGAGCTATGGCTACACCTTC
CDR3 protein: CASSQRTGGRSYGYTF

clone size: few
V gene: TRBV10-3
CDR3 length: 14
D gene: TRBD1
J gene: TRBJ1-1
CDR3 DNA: TGTGCCATCAGTGGGACAGGAGGGAACACTGAAGCTTTCTTT
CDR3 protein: CAISGTGGNTEAFF

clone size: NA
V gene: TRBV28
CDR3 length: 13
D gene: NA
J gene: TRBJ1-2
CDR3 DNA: TGTGCCAGCAGTTTATTAGGGTACGGCGGCTACACCTTC
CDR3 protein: CASSLLGYGGYTF

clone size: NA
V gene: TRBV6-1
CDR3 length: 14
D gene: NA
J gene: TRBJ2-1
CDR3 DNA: TGTGCCAGCAGTCACCGACTAGATGGGAATGAGCAGTTCTTC
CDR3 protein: CASSHRLDGNEQFF

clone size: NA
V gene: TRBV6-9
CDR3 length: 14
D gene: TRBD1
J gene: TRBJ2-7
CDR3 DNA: TGTGCCAGCAGTTTGGACAGGGTGAAAAACGAGCAGTACTTC
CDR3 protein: CASSLDRVKNEQYF

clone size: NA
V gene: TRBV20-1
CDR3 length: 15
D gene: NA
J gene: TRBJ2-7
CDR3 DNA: TGCAGTGCTAGAACCCCCGGGGCAGAGAGCTACGAGCAGTACTTC
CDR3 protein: CSARTPGAESYEQYF

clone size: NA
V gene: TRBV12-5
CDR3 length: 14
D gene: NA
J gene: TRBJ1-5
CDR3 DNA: TGTGCTAGTGGTTTGAACCAGGGTAATCAGCCCCAGCATTTT
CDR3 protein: CASGLNQGNQPQHF

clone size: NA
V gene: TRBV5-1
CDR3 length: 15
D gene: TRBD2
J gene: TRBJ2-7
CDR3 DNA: TGCGCCAGCGGACTAGCGGGAGTTGGTGGCTACGAGCAGTACTTC
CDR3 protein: CASGLAGVGGYEQYF